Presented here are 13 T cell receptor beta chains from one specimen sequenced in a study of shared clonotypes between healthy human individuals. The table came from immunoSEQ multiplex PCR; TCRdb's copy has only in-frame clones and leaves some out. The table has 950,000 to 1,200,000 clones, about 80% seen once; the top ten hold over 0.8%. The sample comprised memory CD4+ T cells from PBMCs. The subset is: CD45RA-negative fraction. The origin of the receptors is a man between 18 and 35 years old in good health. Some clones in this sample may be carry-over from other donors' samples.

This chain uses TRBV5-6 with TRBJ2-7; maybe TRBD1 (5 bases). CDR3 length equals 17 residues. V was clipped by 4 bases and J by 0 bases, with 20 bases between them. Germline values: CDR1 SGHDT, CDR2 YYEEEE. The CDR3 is CASSVQRSDNDSYEQYF. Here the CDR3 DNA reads TGTGCCAGCAGCGTCCAACGCTCGGACAACGACTCCTACGAGCAGTACTTC.

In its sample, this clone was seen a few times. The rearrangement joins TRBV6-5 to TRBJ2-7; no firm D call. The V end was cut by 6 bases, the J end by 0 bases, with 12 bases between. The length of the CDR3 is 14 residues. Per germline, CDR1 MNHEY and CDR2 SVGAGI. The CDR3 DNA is TGTGCCAGCAGACCAGGAATGACCTCCTACGAGCAGTACTTC. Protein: CASRPGMTSYEQYF.

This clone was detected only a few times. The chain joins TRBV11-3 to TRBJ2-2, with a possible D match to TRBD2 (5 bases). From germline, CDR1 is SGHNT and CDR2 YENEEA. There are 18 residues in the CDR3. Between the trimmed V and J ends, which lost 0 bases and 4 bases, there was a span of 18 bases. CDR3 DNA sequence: TGTGCCAGCAGCTTAGAATACTGGCATCTCGAGGGCACCGGGGAGCTGTTTTTT. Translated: CASSLEYWHLEGTGELFF. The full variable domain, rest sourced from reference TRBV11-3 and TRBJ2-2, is EAGVVQSPRYKIIEKKQPVAFWCNPISGHNTLYWYLQNLGQGPELLIRYENEEAVDDSQLPKDRFSAERLKGVDSTLKIQPAELGDSAVYLCASSLEYWHLEGTGELFFGEGSRLTVL.

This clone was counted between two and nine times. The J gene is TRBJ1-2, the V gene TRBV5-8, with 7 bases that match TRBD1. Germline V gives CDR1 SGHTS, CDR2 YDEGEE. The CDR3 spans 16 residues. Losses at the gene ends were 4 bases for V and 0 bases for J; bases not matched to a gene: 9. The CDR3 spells CASSQGDRLSNYGYTF. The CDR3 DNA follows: TGTGCCAGCAGCCAGGGGGACCGATTATCTAACTATGGCTACACCTTC.

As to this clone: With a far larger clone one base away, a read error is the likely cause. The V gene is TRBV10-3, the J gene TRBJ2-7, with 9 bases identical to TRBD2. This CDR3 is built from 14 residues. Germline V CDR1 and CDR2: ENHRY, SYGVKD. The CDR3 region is CAIKGGLAGLEQCF. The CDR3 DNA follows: TGTGCCATCAAGGGCGGGCTAGCGGGACTCGAGCAGTGCTTC.

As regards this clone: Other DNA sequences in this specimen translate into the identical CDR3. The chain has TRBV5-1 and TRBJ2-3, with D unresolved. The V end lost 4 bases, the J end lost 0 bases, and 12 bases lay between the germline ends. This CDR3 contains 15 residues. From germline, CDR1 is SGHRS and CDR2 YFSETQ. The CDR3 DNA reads TGCGCCAGCAGCAGGTCCGGTCCGAGCACAGATACGCAGTATTTT. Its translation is CASSRSGPSTDTQYF.

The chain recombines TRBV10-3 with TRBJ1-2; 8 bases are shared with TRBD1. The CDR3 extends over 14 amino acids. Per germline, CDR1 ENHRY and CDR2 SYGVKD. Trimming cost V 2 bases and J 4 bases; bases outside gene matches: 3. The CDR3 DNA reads TGTGCCATCAGTGAGGGACAGGGAATCTATGGCTACACCTTC. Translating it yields CAISEGQGIYGYTF.

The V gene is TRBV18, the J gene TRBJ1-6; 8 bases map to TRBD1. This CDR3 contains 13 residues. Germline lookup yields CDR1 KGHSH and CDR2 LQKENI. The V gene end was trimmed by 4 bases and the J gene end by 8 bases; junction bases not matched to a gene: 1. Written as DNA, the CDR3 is TGTGCCAGCTCACTGGACAGGGATTCACCCCTCCACTTT. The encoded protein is CASSLDRDSPLHF.

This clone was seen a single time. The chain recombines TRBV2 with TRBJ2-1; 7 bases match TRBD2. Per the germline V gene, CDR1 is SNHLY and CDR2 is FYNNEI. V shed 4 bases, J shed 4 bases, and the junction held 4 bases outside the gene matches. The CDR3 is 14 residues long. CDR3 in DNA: TGTGCCAGCAGTGCAACTAGCGTATACAATGAGCAGTTCTTC. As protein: CASSATSVYNEQFF.

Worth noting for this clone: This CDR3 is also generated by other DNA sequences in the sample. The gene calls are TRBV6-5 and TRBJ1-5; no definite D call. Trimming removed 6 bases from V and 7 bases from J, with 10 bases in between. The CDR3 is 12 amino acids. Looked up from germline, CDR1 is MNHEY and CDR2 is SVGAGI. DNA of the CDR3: TGTGCCAGCAGCCGGAGAGGGCAGCCCCAGCATTTT. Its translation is CASSRRGQPQHF.

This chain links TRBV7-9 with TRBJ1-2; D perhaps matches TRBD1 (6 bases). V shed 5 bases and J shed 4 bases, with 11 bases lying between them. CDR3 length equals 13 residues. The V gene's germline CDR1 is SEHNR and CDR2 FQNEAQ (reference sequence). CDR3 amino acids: CASSIGQPYGYTF. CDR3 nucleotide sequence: TGTGCCAGCAGCATAGGACAGCCCTATGGCTACACCTTC.

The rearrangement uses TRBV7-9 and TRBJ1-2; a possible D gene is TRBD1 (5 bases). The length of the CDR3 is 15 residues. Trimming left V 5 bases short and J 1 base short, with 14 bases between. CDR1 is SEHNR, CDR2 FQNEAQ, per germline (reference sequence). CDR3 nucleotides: TGTGCCAGCAGCCCCACGTGGGGGGATAACTATGGCTACACCTTC. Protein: CASSPTWGDNYGYTF.

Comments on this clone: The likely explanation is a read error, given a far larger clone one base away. CDR3 sequence reads: CASSLAVRTGGLGSYEQYF. The CDR3 nucleotides read TGTGCCAGCAGCCTAGCGGTGAGAACAGGGGGACTGGGGTCCTACGAGCAGTACTTC. The chain links TRBV5-7 to TRBJ2-7; possible D gene TRBD1, 8 bases. TRBV5-7 is an ORF, and what it does is uncertain. V lost 4 bases to trimming and J lost 1 base, with 27 bases between them. The length of the CDR3 is 19 residues.